The rows below give T cell receptor beta chains drawn from one sample of a study of identical twins. From the 5' RACE reads, TCRdb called clonotypes with MiXCR, one entry per CDR3 protein. The table has roughly 240,000 distinct CDR3 sequences, approximately 8% seen once. This sample was also put to use in a study of yellow fever vaccine responses in identical twins.

The specimen was CD8+ T cells sorted from blood. These TCRs come from a woman between 18 and 30 years old in good health. Both conserved end residues are part of each CDR3. Fields, in order: D gene, J gene, V gene, clone size, CDR3 protein, CDR3 DNA. A D gene is named only where the DNA matches it firmly. Clone size appears in some rows only: once, few, many, or a class for an expanded clone.

>TRBD1|TRBJ2-1|TRBV6-2/TRBV6-3|few
CASSGTAYNEQFF
TGTGCCAGCAGCGGGACAGCCTACAATGAGCAGTTCTTC
>.|TRBJ2-7|TRBV5-1|.
CASSLVGLRGLEFYEQYF
TGCGCCAGCAGCTTGGTAGGGTTGCGGGGCCTGGAGTTCTACGAGCAGTACTTC
>.|TRBJ1-1|TRBV5-1|many
CASSRGSWSEAFF
TGCGCCAGCAGCAGGGGGTCATGGTCTGAAGCTTTCTTT
>.|TRBJ2-3|TRBV24-1|few
CATSDRTISSTDTQYF
TGTGCCACCAGTGACCGGACTATCTCTAGCACAGATACGCAGTATTTT
>.|TRBJ1-1|TRBV6-5|.
CASSWAAGAEWGEAFF
TGTGCCAGCAGTTGGGCCGCAGGGGCGGAGTGGGGGGAAGCTTTCTTT
>.|TRBJ2-5|TRBV5-6|.
CASSLSGARETQYF
TGTGCCAGCAGCTTGAGTGGGGCTCGGGAGACCCAGTACTTC
>TRBD2|TRBJ2-2|TRBV20-1|few
CSAQGLAVRAGELFF
TGCAGTGCTCAGGGACTAGCGGTCCGGGCCGGGGAGCTGTTTTTT
>.|TRBJ2-1|TRBV7-2|few
CASSWGGLNEQFF
TGTGCCAGCAGCTGGGGGGGGCTCAATGAGCAGTTCTTC
>.|TRBJ2-7|TRBV9|few
CASSVGTASTYEQYF
TGTGCCAGCAGCGTAGGAACAGCCTCAACCTACGAGCAGTACTTC
>TRBD1|TRBJ1-1|TRBV6-5|few
CASSYSKGGPVAEAFF
TGTGCCAGCAGTTACTCAAAAGGGGGCCCCGTAGCTGAAGCTTTCTTT
>.|TRBJ2-2|TRBV10-2|few
CASSEGRGTGELFF
TGCGCCAGCAGTGAGGGGCGGGGAACCGGGGAGCTGTTTTTT
>TRBD1|TRBJ1-1|TRBV28|.
CASSRRQGDAEAFF
TGTGCCAGCAGCCGCAGACAGGGGGACGCTGAAGCTTTCTTT
>TRBD2|TRBJ2-1|TRBV7-3|.
CASSFTGLAGRDNEQFF
TGTGCCAGCAGCTTCACGGGACTAGCGGGAAGGGATAATGAGCAGTTCTTC
>.|TRBJ2-5|TRBV28|few
CASSWRGETQYF
TGTGCCAGCAGTTGGCGTGGGGAGACCCAGTACTTC
>TRBD1|TRBJ2-1|TRBV15|many
CATSRGMDRNNEQFF
TGTGCCACCAGCAGGGGTATGGACAGGAACAATGAGCAGTTCTTC
>.|TRBJ2-7|TRBV9|few
CASSVGSGTRNEQYF
TGTGCCAGCAGCGTAGGGTCGGGAACGCGTAACGAGCAGTACTTC
>TRBD1|TRBJ2-1|TRBV20-1|.
CSARAPLGTGGYNEQFF
TGCAGTGCTAGAGCACCTCTGGGGACAGGGGGGTACAATGAGCAGTTCTTC
>TRBD2|TRBJ2-1|TRBV9|many
CASSAGLAGGNEQFF
TGTGCCAGCAGCGCGGGACTAGCGGGGGGTAATGAGCAGTTCTTC
>TRBD2|TRBJ2-1|TRBV7-9|few
CASSPTSGTSNEQFF
TGTGCCAGCAGCCCGACTAGCGGGACTTCCAATGAGCAGTTCTTC
>.|TRBJ1-5|TRBV27|many
CASSFGVSQPQHF
TGTGCCAGCAGTTTCGGGGTGAGTCAGCCCCAGCATTTT
>.|TRBJ1-1|TRBV29-1|many
CSVEAGGAEAFF
TGCAGCGTTGAAGCAGGCGGAGCTGAAGCTTTCTTT
>.|TRBJ2-5|TRBV28|.
CASSLSRDREETQYF
TGTGCCAGCAGTTTATCAAGGGACCGAGAAGAGACCCAGTACTTC
>TRBD1|TRBJ2-2|TRBV20-1|.
CSARRQGRDTGELFF
TGCAGTGCTAGGAGACAGGGGCGGGACACCGGGGAGCTGTTTTTT
>TRBD2|TRBJ2-5|TRBV11-2|.
CASSLGSGGQETQYF
TGTGCCAGCAGCTTAGGGTCGGGGGGGCAAGAGACCCAGTACTTC
>TRBD2|TRBJ2-1|TRBV6-2/TRBV6-3|many
CASSYASGSYNEQFF
TGTGCCAGCAGTTACGCTAGCGGGAGCTACAATGAGCAGTTCTTC
>.|TRBJ2-5|TRBV5-6|few
CASSTIRDPGETQYF
TGTGCCAGCAGCACAATTAGGGACCCCGGAGAGACCCAGTACTTC
>TRBD1|TRBJ1-4|TRBV27|few
CASSPRGRGEKLFF
TGTGCCAGCAGTCCCAGGGGGCGCGGGGAAAAACTGTTTTTT
>.|TRBJ1-4|TRBV7-6|few
CASSPEQSTNEKLFF
TGTGCCAGCAGCCCGGAGCAGTCAACTAATGAAAAACTGTTTTTT
>.|TRBJ1-4|TRBV20-1|few
CSASPGTENEKLFF
TGCAGTGCTAGCCCCGGGACGGAAAATGAAAAACTGTTTTTT
>.|TRBJ2-5|TRBV2|few
CASSDRQETQYF
TGTGCCAGCAGTGATAGGCAAGAGACCCAGTACTTC
>.|TRBJ2-1|TRBV20-1|few
CSARDFPRLESSEQFF
TGCAGTGCTAGAGATTTCCCTAGATTGGAGTCGTCTGAGCAGTTCTTC
>.|TRBJ2-5|TRBV4-1|many
CASSREETQYF
TGCGCCAGCAGCCGGGAAGAGACCCAGTACTTC
>TRBD2|TRBJ2-7|TRBV6-5|few
CASSYPWSPSGRSYEQYF
TGTGCCAGCAGTTACCCTTGGTCGCCTAGCGGGAGAAGCTACGAGCAGTACTTC
>.|TRBJ2-7|TRBV5-5|.
CASSSDGHYEQYF
TGTGCCAGCAGCTCGGACGGTCACTACGAGCAGTACTTC
>TRBD2|TRBJ2-5|TRBV7-3|few
CASSLTPGGGETQYF
TGTGCCAGCAGCTTAACGCCGGGGGGAGGGGAGACCCAGTACTTC
>.|TRBJ2-3|TRBV5-5|many
CASSLERGTGTQYF
TGTGCCAGCAGCTTGGAGAGGGGAACGGGAACGCAGTATTTT
>TRBD2|TRBJ2-7|TRBV7-6|few
CASSPRLAGGDEQYF
TGTGCCAGCAGCCCTCGACTAGCGGGAGGTGACGAGCAGTACTTC
>.|TRBJ2-1|TRBV5-1|.
CASEGEWGYNEQFF
TGCGCCAGCGAAGGAGAGTGGGGCTACAATGAGCAGTTCTTC
>.|TRBJ1-5|TRBV12-5|many
CASGLSSRGSNQPQHF
TGTGCTAGTGGTTTGTCCTCCCGGGGTAGCAATCAGCCCCAGCATTTT
>TRBD2|TRBJ2-1|TRBV7-6|many
CASSSLLAGEYNEQFF
TGTGCCAGCAGCTCTCTGTTGGCGGGAGAGTACAATGAGCAGTTCTTC
>.|TRBJ1-5|TRBV20-1|few
CSAQDDSNQPQHF
TGCAGTGCCCAAGACGATAGCAATCAGCCCCAGCATTTT
>.|TRBJ2-3|TRBV2|many
CASPLVADTQYF
TGTGCCAGCCCGCTTGTGGCAGATACGCAGTATTTT
>.|TRBJ2-2|TRBV12-3/TRBV12-4|many
CASSYLGTNTGELFF
TGTGCCAGCAGTTATCTAGGGACAAACACCGGGGAGCTGTTTTTT
>.|TRBJ2-3|TRBV15|many
CATSRESFNGDTQYF
TGTGCCACCAGCCGGGAATCATTCAATGGAGATACGCAGTATTTT
>.|TRBJ2-1|TRBV4-1|.
CASSQESPGRSSYNEQFF
TGCGCCAGCAGCCAAGAGTCCCCAGGGCGGAGCTCCTACAATGAGCAGTTCTTC
>.|TRBJ1-1|TRBV19|few
CASSIGAANTEAFF
TGTGCCAGTAGTATAGGGGCAGCGAACACTGAAGCTTTCTTT
>.|TRBJ2-3|TRBV29-1|.
CSVEPSVYTDTQYF
TGCAGCGTTGAACCTAGCGTTTACACAGATACGCAGTATTTT
>.|TRBJ2-5|TRBV7-9|few
CASSLGTGLLETQYF
TGTGCCAGCAGCTTAGGGACGGGACTCTTGGAGACCCAGTACTTC